This entry lists 23 T cell receptor beta chains sequenced from one sample in a study of blood T cells in healthy people across ages. The use of a sample-barcoded 5' primer and a J-beta primer mix characterized a second PCR of 7 to 11 cycles. TCRdb fed the 5' RACE reads into MiXCR, producing one record per CDR3 protein. This repertoire shows 910,000 or so distinct CDR3 sequences, 51% found once; its top ten account for about a fifth. Sequenced: blood. The receptors here all came from a woman in her fifties or sixties in good health.

This chain links TRBV7-2 with TRBJ2-3, with TRBD1 matching over 8 bases. The CDR3 consists of 15 residues. With V trimmed by 5 bases and J by 9 bases, 13 bases remained unmatched. Germline loops: CDR1 SGHTA, CDR2 FQGNSA. The CDR3 sequence is CASSPPGQGIRTQYF. In DNA, the CDR3 is TGTGCCAGCAGCCCACCCGGACAGGGCATTCGGACGCAGTATTTT.

A few counts support this clonotype. V usage is TRBV4-2 and J usage is TRBJ2-1; D unclear. The CDR3 is 12 amino acids. Per the germline V gene, CDR1 is LGHNA and CDR2 is YNFKEQ. The V end was cut by 5 bases, the J end by 5 bases, with 7 bases between. In nucleotides, the CDR3 is TGTGCCAGCAGCAGTTTTAACAATGAGCAGTTCTTC. Translation: CASSSFNNEQFF.

The chain has TRBV14 and TRBJ2-7; D is undetermined. Germline V gene data show CDR1 as SGHDN and CDR2 as FVKESK. The CDR3 consists of 15 residues. Trimming stripped 8 bases from V and 0 bases from J, with 17 bases between. The CDR3 here is CASASVGRSSYEQYF. Written as DNA, the CDR3 is TGTGCCAGCGCGTCCGTTGGGCGGAGCTCCTACGAGCAGTACTTC.

Comments on this clonotype: One junction end does not reproduce the germline sequence, and a read error may be involved. V and J are TRBV20-1 and TRBJ2-1; 7 nucleotides agree with TRBD2. There are 15 residues in the CDR3. Germline-derived CDR1 and CDR2 are DFQATT and SNEGSKA (reference sequence). CDR3 sequence: CSARDALAPYDEQFF. The CDR3 region has the DNA TGCAGTGCTAGAGATGCACTAGCGCCCTACGATGAGCAGTTCTTC.

V gene TRBV20-1 combines with J gene TRBJ2-5, with D hard to call. Germline lookup yields CDR1 DFQATT and CDR2 SNEGSKA (reference sequence). The CDR3 is made up of 12 amino acids. In DNA form, the CDR3 reads TGCAGCGCGGATGCGGTCGTAGAGACCCAGTACTTC. It specifies CSADAVVETQYF.

This chain connects TRBV20-1 to TRBJ2-7; 7 bases are a match to TRBD2. In germline, CDR1 is DFQATT, CDR2 SNEGSKA (reference sequence). J lost 4 bases, V lost 3 bases, and 3 bases had no gene match. The CDR3 runs 12 residues. For the CDR3, the DNA is TGCAGTGCTAGCCCTAGCGGATACGAGCAGTACTTC. It translates to CSASPSGYEQYF.

On this clonotype itself: One junction end disagrees with the germline gene, perhaps due to a read error. The chain couples TRBV9 to TRBJ1-4; D gene ambiguous. Germline CDR1 SGDLS, CDR2 YYNGEE. CDR3 length: 15 residues. The CDR3 DNA follows: TGTGCCTGCAGCATCATACGAGGGTCTAATGAAAAACTGTTTTTT. It is translated as CACSIIRGSNEKLFF.

This clonotype has only a few counts. The V and J genes are TRBV28 and TRBJ2-5; 7 nucleotides align to TRBD2. Trimming took 5 bases from V and 1 from J; bases not matched to a gene: 4. CDR3 length: 14 residues. Germline values: CDR1 MDHEN, CDR2 SYDVKM. CDR3 in amino acids: CASSKLATQETQYF. CDR3 nucleotides: TGTGCCAGCAGTAAACTAGCGACCCAAGAGACCCAGTACTTC.

V gene TRBV28 combines with J gene TRBJ2-7, with 7 bases that match TRBD1. The ends lost 8 bases at V and 7 bases at J; junction bases unmatched: 11. CDR3 length: 13 amino acids. CDR1 is MDHEN and CDR2 is SYDVKM in the germline V gene. CDR3 sequence reads: CASRQGLTREQYF. CDR3 DNA: TGTGCCAGCCGACAGGGTTTGACTCGTGAGCAGTACTTC. Together with reference TRBV28 and TRBJ2-7, the CDR3 gives the full variable domain: DVKVTQSSRYLVKRTGEKVFLECVQDMDHENMFWYRQDPGLGLRLIYFSYDVKMKEKGDIPEGYSVSREKKERFSLILESASTNQTSMYLCASRQGLTREQYFGPGTRLTVT.

Remarks on this clonotype: The junction differs from germline at one of its ends, possibly a read error. The gene calls are TRBV27 and TRBJ2-3; D unresolved. Germline-derived CDR1 and CDR2 are MNHEY and SMNVEV (reference sequence). The CDR3 has 12 amino acids. The CDR3 sequence is CAGSPRSDTQYF. Here the CDR3 DNA reads TGTGCCGGCAGTCCCCGGAGCGATACGCAGTATTTT.

With regard to this clonotype: The junction and the germline gene differ at one end; a read error may be behind it. J is TRBJ2-1 and V is TRBV12-3 or TRBV12-4; D may be TRBD2 (5 bases). The CDR3 runs 13 residues. The CDR3 protein is CAGSPGEYNEQFF. The CDR3 DNA is TGTGCCGGCAGCCCCGGGGAATACAATGAGCAGTTCTTC.

The gene calls are TRBV12-3 or TRBV12-4 and TRBJ1-4; D not certain. The CDR3 has 14 amino acids. V was cut by 2 bases and J by 5 bases, with 9 bases left in between. CDR3 region: CASSLWAVNEKLFF. In DNA form, the CDR3 reads TGTGCCAGCAGTTTATGGGCCGTGAATGAAAAACTGTTTTTT.

Note on this clonotype: Germline is not matched at one junction end, which may reflect a read error. The rearrangement uses TRBV6-2 or TRBV6-3 and TRBJ2-2; either TRBD1 or TRBD2 may fit D (5 bases each). The CDR3 spans 15 residues. Germline V lookup: CDR1 MNHEY, CDR2 SVGEGT. The CDR3 region is CASSYSPDTVGELFF. CDR3 in DNA: TGTGCCAGCAGTTACTCGCCGGACACGGTCGGGGAGTTGTTTTTT.

The chain has TRBV3-1 and TRBJ1-2, with D unresolved. Germline V CDR1 and CDR2: LGHDT, YNNKEL (reference sequence). The germline V and J ends were trimmed by 2 bases and 10 bases, with 8 bases remaining between them. CDR3 length equals 11 residues. The CDR3 is CASSQRRDYTF. The DNA of the CDR3 is TGTGCCAGCAGCCAACGCCGAGACTACACCTTC.

For the CDR3, the DNA is TGTGCCAGCAGTCAGACAGGGGGGTTAATCTTACGCTATCAGCCCCAGCATTTT. Protein: CASSQTGGLILRYQPQHF. The V call is TRBV27, the J call TRBJ1-5, with 9 nucleotides matching TRBD1. The junction had 16 bases not matched to a gene; V was cut back by 5 bases and J by 5 bases. Looked up from germline, CDR1 is MNHEY and CDR2 is SMNVEV (reference sequence). This CDR3 has 18 residues.

This chain links TRBV7-2 with TRBJ1-2; 8 bases are a match to TRBD1. Germline V gene sequence: CDR1 SGHTA, CDR2 FQGNSA. CDR3 length equals 14 residues. With V trimmed by 4 bases and J by 4 bases, 5 bases remained unmatched. This CDR3 reads CASSSDRAGYGYTF. The CDR3 DNA follows: TGTGCCAGCAGCTCGGACAGGGCGGGCTATGGCTACACCTTC.

The chain combines TRBV4-2 with TRBJ2-3; D is unresolved. The CDR3 runs to 13 residues. The germline V gene has CDR1 LGHNA and CDR2 YNFKEQ. The CDR3 region has the DNA TGTGCAAGTGCGCAGGCGCGGCTCGATACGCAGTATTTT. Translating it yields CASAQARLDTQYF.

The chain is built from TRBV28 and TRBJ1-2, with TRBD1 as a possible D gene (6 bases). Trimming took 8 bases from V and 0 from J, leaving 16 bases between them. Looked up from germline, CDR1 is MDHEN and CDR2 is SYDVKM. The CDR3 has 15 amino acids. CDR3 DNA: TGTGCCAGCCAGGGGCCCATCCCTGCTAACTATGGCTACACCTTC. Translated: CASQGPIPANYGYTF.

This chain joins TRBV7-6 and TRBJ1-4; D remains ambiguous. The CDR3 loop spans 14 amino acids. CDR1 SGHVS and CDR2 FNYEAQ come from the germline V gene. Deletions cut 1 base from V and 6 bases from J, with 9 bases between. The CDR3 region is CASSLGWRDEKLFF. The CDR3 DNA sequence: TGTGCCAGCAGCTTAGGCTGGAGGGATGAAAAACTGTTTTTT.

J is TRBJ1-4 and V is TRBV27, with 7 bases aligning to TRBD1. CDR1 and CDR2 from the germline V gene are MNHEY and SMNVEV (reference sequence). The CDR3 runs to 15 residues. J was trimmed by 8 bases and V by 5 bases; bases with no gene match: 11. The CDR3 coding sequence is TGTGCCAGCAGTCTAACAGGGGCTATGAACGAAAAACTGTTTTTT. This encodes CASSLTGAMNEKLFF.

The J gene is TRBJ2-7, the V gene TRBV6-2 or TRBV6-3, with D unresolved. Trimming shortened V by 5 bases and J by 2 bases, and 10 bases separated the two germline ends. The CDR3 has 13 residues. The germline gives CDR1 MNHEY, CDR2 SVGEGT. The CDR3 bases are TGTGCCAGCAGTCTTAGTTCTCCCTACGAGCAGTACTTC. This sequence encodes CASSLSSPYEQYF.

This chain links TRBV20-1 with TRBJ2-7, with D tentatively TRBD1 or TRBD2 (7 bases each). With 1 base removed from V and 1 base from J, the gap between germline ends came to 17 bases. Germline V gene lookup returns CDR1 DFQATT and CDR2 SNEGSKA (reference sequence). The CDR3 has 16 amino acids. The CDR3 region is CSARGTGVSGSYEQYF. As DNA, the CDR3 is TGCAGTGCTAGAGGGACAGGTGTTAGCGGGTCCTACGAGCAGTACTTC.

The V and J genes are TRBV20-1 and TRBJ1-2; D gene unclear. Between the trimmed V and J ends, which lost 0 bases and 10 bases, there was a span of 9 bases. CDR1 DFQATT and CDR2 SNEGSKA come from the germline V gene (reference sequence). This CDR3 region has 11 residues. In DNA, the CDR3 is TGCAGTGCTAGAGATGCAGCAACCTACACCTTC. Translated: CSARDAATYTF.